The clone carrying this TCR beta chain has more than one count but fewer than ten. Its cognate antigen is unknown. The data stem from a study of T cell repertoires in cytomegalovirus infection. The overall study: Alongside well-studied HLA-B-restricted CMV epitopes, recently identified HLA-C-restricted CMV epitopes were also used. An indication of both CMV infection and matching HLA type came from public TCR beta signatures. Regarding the study as a whole: Predominance within the ex vivo response was attributable to HLA-C-restricted CMV-specific TCR beta clonotypes.

CDR3 length equals 15 residues. The germline CDR1 and CDR2 sequences are SGHTA and FQGNSA. V lost 4 bases, J lost 2 bases, and 14 bases lay in between. TCRdb called the reads again in MiXCR, with one record for every CDR3 protein. Counted here are about 700,000 distinct CDR3 sequences, approximately 33% occurring once; the ten biggest clones make up about 18%. The receptor comes from a human donor in good health (CMV status not recorded). Some clones in this sample may be carry-over from other donors' samples. The rearrangement uses TRBV7-2 and TRBJ1-1, with D uncertain. The specimen comprised cultured PBMCs, sampled from culture after CMV antigen stimulation. In DNA, the CDR3 is TGTGCCAGCAGCTACGGACCGACGACTAACACTGAAGCTTTCTTT. Translating it yields CASSYGPTTNTEAFF.